Each of the 21 T cell receptor beta chains below was sequenced from the same sample in a study of a mutant IDH1 vaccine in newly diagnosed glioma. The antigens for these receptors are not known. Time point reported: week 5, during vaccination. Mutant IDH1 20-mer peptide, at 300 ug, made up each vaccine dose, with topical imiquimod. Measured with immunoSEQ multiplex PCR; TCRdb has only the in-frame clones, and not every one. The sample includes tens of thousands of clones, around 84% of them seen just once. This material consisted of PBMCs, taken from a glioma patient whose treatment included an IDH1 peptide vaccine. These receptors were taken from a woman between 50 and 59 years old with glioma.

The J gene is TRBJ2-1, the V gene TRBV6-5; a possible D gene is TRBD2 (5 bases). From germline, CDR1 is MNHEY and CDR2 SVGAGI. V lost 4 bases, J lost 9 bases, and 13 bases lay in between. This CDR3 region has 13 residues. The CDR3 sequence: CASSSTAGGEQFF. The CDR3 DNA reads as TGTGCCAGCAGTTCCACTGCTGGAGGTGAGCAGTTCTTC.

The gene calls are TRBV2 and TRBJ2-1; 8 bases match TRBD1. This CDR3 region has 13 residues. Germline V gene data show CDR1 as SNHLY and CDR2 as FYNNEI. J lost 5 bases, V lost 8 bases, and 5 bases had no gene match. DNA for the CDR3: TGTGCCAGCTGGGGACAGGCAAACAATGAGCAGTTCTTC. Translated: CASWGQANNEQFF.

The CDR3 loop reads CASTPDRQGYTF. DNA of the CDR3: TGTGCCAGCACCCCGGACAGACAAGGCTACACCTTC. The V call is TRBV6-5, the J call TRBJ1-2; a weak D match, TRBD1 (6 bases). Between the trimmed V and J ends, which lost 7 bases and 8 bases, there was a span of 14 bases. Germline V gives CDR1 MNHEY, CDR2 SVGAGI. The CDR3 contains 12 residues.

This sequence joins TRBV5-6 and TRBJ2-7; 8 bases align to TRBD1. This CDR3 region has 12 residues. Germline V gene lookup returns CDR1 SGHDT and CDR2 YYEEEE. Germline trimming cut 0 bases from V and 8 bases from J; bases unmatched to any gene: 1. In DNA form, the CDR3 reads TGTGCCAGCAGCTTGGACAGGGGGAAGCAGTACTTC. This sequence encodes CASSLDRGKQYF.

V usage is TRBV9 and J usage is TRBJ2-7, with D tentatively TRBD1 (6 bases). The CDR3 covers 14 residues. Germline CDR1 and CDR2: SGDLS and YYNGEE. V was cut by 4 bases and J by 5 bases, with 16 bases left in between. DNA of the CDR3: TGTGCCAGCAGCCGTCTACAGGGATTCGACGAGCAGTACTTC. It encodes CASSRLQGFDEQYF.

The J gene is TRBJ1-2, the V gene TRBV27; D remains unclear. Germline V gene data show CDR1 as MNHEY and CDR2 as SMNVEV (reference sequence). The V end lost 6 bases, the J end lost 7 bases, and 18 bases lay between the germline ends. This CDR3 comprises 14 residues. In nucleotides, the CDR3 is TGTGCCAGCAGCTTGGACCCCGAATACGTTGGCTACACCTTC. Translation gives CASSLDPEYVGYTF.

The chain has TRBV4-3 and TRBJ2-3; 8 positions match TRBD2. The CDR3 length is 15 residues. V gave up 0 bases and J gave up 6 bases; unmatched junction bases: 5. Looked up from germline, CDR1 is LGHNA and CDR2 is YSLEER. In nucleotides, the CDR3 is TGCGCCAGCAGCCAAGAAGCAGCGGGGGTTGATACGCAGTATTTT. Translating gives CASSQEAAGVDTQYF.

This clone was seen just once. The chain employs TRBV5-1 and TRBJ2-5; 15 bases are a match to TRBD2. Trimming removed 3 bases from V and 1 base from J; junction bases left unmatched: 4. Germline assignment: CDR1 SGHRS and CDR2 YFSETQ. This CDR3 has 17 residues. CDR3 protein: CASSSGLAGGPQETQYF. In nucleotides, the CDR3 is TGCGCCAGCAGCTCCGGACTAGCGGGGGGGCCCCAAGAGACCCAGTACTTC.

The sample holds one count of this clone. The chain carries TRBV21-1 and TRBJ1-6; TRBD1, the D gene given by the table, was not confirmed from the DNA. TRBV21-1 is listed as a pseudogene. This CDR3 contains 18 residues. CDR3 region: CASSEPDREFSYNSPLHF. The CDR3 nucleotides read TGTGCCAGCAGCGAGCCGGACAGGGAATTTTCCTATAATTCACCCCTCCACTTT.

A word on this clone: Germline and junction disagree at one end, which may indicate a read error. The V and J genes are TRBV28 and TRBJ2-7; no clear D. The CDR3 runs to 12 residues. Per the germline V gene, CDR1 is MDHEN and CDR2 is SYDVKM. CDR3 bases: TGTGCCAGCACCTCAAGGGCAGGCCGCCCTCATTTC. Residues: CASTSRAGRPHF.

This clone was seen only a few times. The chain is built from TRBV9 and TRBJ1-1; D gene unclear. V lost 0 bases and J lost 5, with 8 bases in between. Germline V CDR1 and CDR2: SGDLS, YYNGEE. This CDR3 contains 13 residues. CDR3: CASSVDQLTEAFF. The CDR3 DNA reads TGTGCCAGCAGCGTAGATCAGCTGACTGAAGCTTTCTTT.

This clone occurred once. The chain recombines TRBV9 with TRBJ2-5, with 7 bases that match TRBD2. CDR1 is SGDLS and CDR2 is YYNGEE in the germline V gene. J lost 2 bases, V lost 4 bases, and 5 bases had no gene match. This CDR3 spans 14 amino acids. CDR3 sequence reads: CASSPWGGQETQYF. CDR3 DNA sequence: TGTGCCAGCAGCCCCTGGGGAGGGCAAGAGACCCAGTACTTC.

The count of this clone is one. The chain uses TRBV2 and TRBJ2-1; D call uncertain. CDR3 size: 15 residues. V lost 7 bases and J lost 6, with 19 bases in between. The germline V gene encodes CDR1 SNHLY and CDR2 FYNNEI. CDR3 nucleotide sequence: TGTGCCAGCACGTATTGGACCCTTGGGGTCAATGAGCAGTTCTTC. Translating it yields CASTYWTLGVNEQFF.

The chain joins TRBV4-1 to TRBJ1-1, with a possible D match to TRBD1 (5 bases). V lost 2 bases to trimming and J lost 11 bases, with 9 bases between them. Germline lookup yields CDR1 MGHRA and CDR2 YSYEKL. CDR3 size: 11 residues. The CDR3 nucleotides read TGCGCCAGCAGCCAACGGGGGTTGGCTTTCTTT. Amino acids: CASSQRGLAFF.

V and J are TRBV6-4 and TRBJ1-5; D not resolved. There are 13 residues in the CDR3. The V end lost 3 bases, the J end lost 5 bases, and 8 bases lay between the germline ends. The germline CDR1 and CDR2 sequences are MRHNA and SNTAGT. The CDR3, as DNA: TGTGCCAGCAGTGAGACACAAGATCAGCCCCAGCATTTT. Protein sequence: CASSETQDQPQHF.

The V call is TRBV5-5, the J call TRBJ1-2; no definite D call. CDR1 SGHKS and CDR2 YYEKEE come from the germline V gene (reference sequence). Trimming stripped 2 bases from V and 3 bases from J, with 5 bases between. The CDR3 loop spans 12 amino acids. CDR3 sequence: CASSLEDYGYTF. The CDR3 region has the DNA TGTGCCAGCAGCTTAGAAGACTATGGCTACACCTTC.

V is TRBV18 and J is TRBJ1-3; perhaps TRBD1 as D (6 bases). The CDR3 length is 17 residues. The ends were cut back, 1 base at V and 0 bases at J, with 13 bases in the middle. The germline CDR1 and CDR2 sequences are KGHSH and LQKENI. CDR3 protein: CASSPRKGGSSGNTIYF. CDR3 nucleotide sequence: TGTGCCAGCTCACCACGGAAAGGGGGTAGCTCTGGAAACACCATATATTTT.

The chain links TRBV28 to TRBJ1-5; 8 bases line up with TRBD1. CDR3 length: 15 amino acids. The V gene's germline CDR1 is MDHEN and CDR2 SYDVKM. V gave up 5 bases and J gave up 5 bases; unmatched junction bases: 8. The DNA of the CDR3 is TGTGCCAGCAGTCCTCAGGGGGCCCGCGATCAGCCCCAGCATTTT. It is translated as CASSPQGARDQPQHF.

The chain uses TRBV27 and TRBJ1-5; 8 nucleotides agree with TRBD1. Germline assignment: CDR1 MNHEY and CDR2 SMNVEV (reference sequence). The CDR3 spans 16 residues. V gave up 2 bases and J gave up 6 bases; unmatched junction bases: 9. Here the CDR3 reads CASSLGRRGRSQPQHF. The DNA of the CDR3 is TGTGCCAGCAGTTTAGGTCGCAGGGGGCGTTCTCAGCCCCAGCATTTT.

CDR3 loop: CASSLSLKTQYF. DNA of the CDR3: TGTGCCAGCAGCCTTTCTTTGAAGACCCAGTACTTC. V and J are TRBV14 and TRBJ2-5; D unresolved. Between the trimmed V and J ends, which lost 4 bases and 6 bases, there was a span of 9 bases. CDR1 and CDR2 from the germline V gene are SGHDN and FVKESK. The CDR3 runs 12 residues.

The chain combines TRBV7-9 with TRBJ1-5; no firm D call. The V gene lost 1 base and the J gene lost 1 base, with 5 bases spanning the gap. Per the germline V gene, CDR1 is SEHNR and CDR2 is FQNEAQ (reference sequence). The CDR3 contains 14 residues. This CDR3 is CASSLVASNQPQHF. The CDR3 nucleotides are TGTGCCAGCAGCTTAGTGGCCAGCAATCAGCCCCAGCATTTT.